A single sample is the source of the 27 T cell receptor beta chains below, sequenced in a study of T cells in Graves' hyperthyroidism and ophthalmopathy. Amplified TCR beta CDR3 regions derived from RNA transcripts. Initially, a first-round RT-PCR of the TCR CDR3 employed the HTBI primer set. TCRdb reprocessed the multiplex PCR reads via MiXCR and lists one record per CDR3 protein. The top ten hold 8% to 9% of the sample, which has 800,000 or so distinct CDR3 sequences, roughly 37% seen once. The sample consisted of blood. The receptors here all came from a young man with Graves' hyperthyroidism.

This chain joins TRBV9 and TRBJ1-1, with D possibly being TRBD1 (5 bases). The V end lost 4 bases, the J end lost 5 bases, and 15 bases lay between the germline ends. CDR1 and CDR2 (germline): SGDLS, YYNGEE. The CDR3 is made up of 14 amino acids. Here the CDR3 reads CASSLESEGTEAFF. The CDR3 DNA is TGTGCCAGCAGCCTGGAGTCCGAGGGGACTGAAGCTTTCTTT.

The J gene is TRBJ1-3, the V gene TRBV15, with D maybe TRBD1 (5 bases). This CDR3 has 15 residues. Trimming stripped 0 bases from V and 7 bases from J, with 13 bases between. Germline V lookup: CDR1 LNHNV, CDR2 YYDKDF (reference sequence). In nucleotides, the CDR3 is TGTGCCACCAGCAGAGAAGGGCAGGGTTTGAACACCATATATTTT. Protein: CATSREGQGLNTIYF.

This sequence joins TRBV9 and TRBJ1-1, with D possibly being TRBD1 (5 bases). Trimming left V 0 bases short and J 0 bases short, with 9 bases between. This CDR3 has 15 amino acids. Germline V gene data show CDR1 as SGDLS and CDR2 as YYNGEE. CDR3 DNA sequence: TGTGCCAGCAGCGTAGAGGACACCTTGAACACTGAAGCTTTCTTT. This sequence encodes CASSVEDTLNTEAFF.

The V call is TRBV5-1, the J call TRBJ2-2, with TRBD2 as a possible D gene (5 bases). The CDR3 covers 16 residues. V lost 4 bases and J 5 bases, leaving 18 bases between the germline ends. Germline loops: CDR1 SGHRS, CDR2 YFSETQ. The CDR3 DNA reads as TGCGCCAGCAGCCGACGGACGGACTCAAGAACCGGGGAGCTGTTTTTT. Its protein product is CASSRRTDSRTGELFF. Complete variable domain (other parts from reference TRBV5-1 and TRBJ2-2): KAGVTQTPRYLIKTRGQQVTLSCSPISGHRSVSWYQQTPGQGLQFLFEYFSETQRNKGNFPGRFSGRQFSNSRSEMNVSTLELGDSALYLCASSRRTDSRTGELFFGEGSRLTVL.

This clonotype turned up a few times. V usage is TRBV12-3 or TRBV12-4 and J usage is TRBJ1-4; D remains ambiguous. V lost 4 bases and J 8 bases, leaving 14 bases between the germline ends. CDR3 length equals 14 residues. CDR3 bases: TGTGCCAGCAGTTACGGGATCCGCGGGGAAAAACTGTTTTTT. Translated, it gives CASSYGIRGEKLFF.

The sample holds many counts of this clonotype. The rearrangement uses TRBV24-1 and TRBJ1-5, with 7 bases that match TRBD1. V dropped 3 bases and J dropped 1; count of bases not matched to a gene: 5. Per germline, CDR1 KGHDR and CDR2 SFDVKD. This CDR3 region has 16 residues. CDR3 sequence: CATSDPRGDSNQPQHF. The CDR3 DNA is TGTGCCACCAGTGATCCCAGGGGGGACAGCAATCAGCCCCAGCATTTT.

The chain has TRBV28 and TRBJ2-5; D is unclear. Trimming pared 3 bases from V and 2 bases from J, leaving 13 bases between. CDR3 length: 15 residues. CDR1 is MDHEN, CDR2 SYDVKM, per germline. The CDR3 protein is CASSLAARSQETQYF. The CDR3 DNA reads as TGTGCCAGCAGTTTGGCGGCGAGATCGCAAGAGACCCAGTACTTC.

This clonotype has ten or more counts. The V gene is TRBV5-1, the J gene TRBJ1-1; D is undetermined. Per the germline V gene, CDR1 is SGHRS and CDR2 is YFSETQ. V lost 5 bases, J lost 1 base, and 9 bases lay in between. The CDR3 has 13 amino acids. CDR3 region: CASRTNGNTEAFF. Here the CDR3 DNA reads TGCGCCAGCAGGACCAATGGGAACACTGAAGCTTTCTTT. Looking up the rest from reference TRBV5-1 and TRBJ1-1 gives the full variable domain: KAGVTQTPRYLIKTRGQQVTLSCSPISGHRSVSWYQQTPGQGLQFLFEYFSETQRNKGNFPGRFSGRQFSNSRSEMNVSTLELGDSALYLCASRTNGNTEAFFGQGTRLTVV.

In its sample, this clonotype was seen many times. V is TRBV29-1 and J is TRBJ2-7; 7 bases are shared with TRBD1. V trimming: 7 bases; J trimming: 7 bases; junction bases outside the gene matches: 10. The CDR3 sequence is 12 residues long. Looked up from germline, CDR1 is SQVTM and CDR2 is ANQGSEA. The CDR3 protein is CSGETGVGEQYF. The DNA for the CDR3 is TGCAGCGGGGAAACAGGGGTGGGAGAGCAGTACTTC.

This clonotype appeared many times. The V gene is TRBV19, the J gene TRBJ2-2; D is unclear. Germline V lookup: CDR1 LNHDA, CDR2 SQIVND (reference sequence). The V end was cut by 7 bases, the J end by 3 bases, with 12 bases between. This CDR3 has 14 amino acids. The CDR3 spells CASIRLGDTGELFF. CDR3 in DNA: TGTGCCAGTATCCGTCTTGGAGACACCGGGGAGCTGTTTTTT. The variable domain in full, completed from reference TRBV19 and TRBJ2-2, reads DGGITQSPKYLFRKEGQNVTLSCEQNLNHDAMYWYRQDPGQGLRLIYYSQIVNDFQKGDIAEGYSVSREKKESFPLTVTSAQKNPTAFYLCASIRLGDTGELFFGEGSRLTVL.

Of note for this clonotype: A much larger clone differs by one base, so this may be a read error. The CDR3 nucleotides read TGTGCCACCAGCAGAGGGCGGGGTTCCTACGAGCAGTACTTC. Its translation: CATSRGRGSYEQYF. This sequence joins TRBV15 and TRBJ2-7, with D perhaps matching TRBD2 (6 bases). The CDR3 is 14 amino acids. Germline V gene lookup returns CDR1 LNHNV and CDR2 YYDKDF (reference sequence). The V gene lost 1 base and the J gene lost 1 base, with 8 bases spanning the gap.

This clonotype was counted ten times or more. The rearrangement joins TRBV20-1 to TRBJ1-5, with TRBD1 as a possible D gene (5 bases). Germline CDR1 DFQATT, CDR2 SNEGSKA (reference sequence). The germline V and J ends were trimmed by 2 bases and 6 bases, with 14 bases remaining between them. The CDR3 extends over 14 amino acids. The chain's CDR3 is CSARSAGGGQPQHF. The CDR3 region has the DNA TGCAGTGCTAGATCTGCCGGCGGGGGTCAGCCCCAGCATTTT.

This clonotype has ten or more counts. The chain recombines TRBV7-9 with TRBJ1-1, with a weak D call TRBD1 (6 bases). The CDR3 spans 15 residues. V lost 2 bases and J 1 base, leaving 11 bases between the germline ends. Germline CDR1 SEHNR, CDR2 FQNEAQ (reference sequence). CDR3 region: CASSLQGHQNTEAFF. Written as DNA, the CDR3 is TGTGCCAGCAGCTTACAGGGACATCAGAACACTGAAGCTTTCTTT.

Worth noting for this clonotype: Being one base from a much bigger clone, this may be a read error. The chain combines TRBV7-2 with TRBJ1-2, with D maybe TRBD1 (6 bases). Trimming cost V 5 bases and J 4 bases, with 17 bases left between them. This CDR3 has 15 residues. CDR1 and CDR2 (germline): SGHTA, FQGNSA. The CDR3 sequence: CASSESGGEGYGYTF. DNA of the CDR3: TGTGCCAGCAGCGAGTCGGGGGGCGAGGGCTATGGCTACACCTTC.

This clonotype appeared many times. The rearrangement joins TRBV7-2 to TRBJ2-6; D ambiguous. Trimming removed 3 bases at V and 3 bases at J, with 9 bases between. CDR1 and CDR2 from the germline V gene are SGHTA and FQGNSA. The CDR3 contains 15 residues. CDR3 amino acids: CASSFYALGANVLTF. CDR3 sequence (DNA): TGTGCCAGCAGCTTCTACGCCCTTGGGGCCAACGTCCTGACTTTC.

This clonotype was seen at least ten times. This chain connects TRBV24-1 to TRBJ2-7, with 7 bases aligning to TRBD1. The ends lost 4 bases at V and 2 bases at J; junction bases unmatched: 10. This CDR3 spans 16 amino acids. The V gene's germline CDR1 is KGHDR and CDR2 SFDVKD. CDR3 nucleotide sequence: TGTGCCACCAGTGACCCCCCTGCTGACAGGGCCTACGAGCAGTACTTC. Translated: CATSDPPADRAYEQYF.

This clonotype was observed at least ten times. The V call is TRBV19, the J call TRBJ2-6; TRBD2 might be the D (5 bases). Germline V gene sequence: CDR1 LNHDA, CDR2 SQIVND (reference sequence). V was clipped by 5 bases and J by 3 bases, with 11 bases between them. The CDR3 runs 15 residues. The CDR3 DNA reads as TGTGCCAGTAGTGCAAAGCGGCTTGGGGCCAACGTCCTGACTTTC. Residues: CASSAKRLGANVLTF.

This clonotype has ten or more counts. The V gene is TRBV7-3, the J gene TRBJ1-1; a weak D match, TRBD1 (6 bases). The CDR3 sequence is 13 residues long. Per the germline V gene, CDR1 is SGHTA and CDR2 is FQGTGA. The V gene lost 6 bases and the J gene lost 4 bases, with 12 bases spanning the gap. The DNA for the CDR3 is TGTGCCAGCAGTCAAACAGGGTCCACTGAAGCTTTCTTT. Translation gives CASSQTGSTEAFF. Supplemented by reference TRBV7-3 and TRBJ1-1, the full variable domain reads GAGVSQTPSNKVTEKGKYVELRCDPISGHTALYWYRQSLGQGPEFLIYFQGTGAADDSGLPNDRFFAVRPEGSVSTLKIQRTERGDSAVYLCASSQTGSTEAFFGQGTRLTVV.

This clonotype was seen a handful of times. The gene calls are TRBV20-1 and TRBJ2-5, with D uncertain. Germline lookup yields CDR1 DFQATT and CDR2 SNEGSKA (reference sequence). The CDR3 has 13 amino acids. V was clipped by 5 bases and J by 0 bases, with 10 bases between them. The CDR3 region has the DNA TGCAGTGCTGGGCCTCCTAACCAAGAGACCCAGTACTTC. This codes for CSAGPPNQETQYF.

This clonotype was detected ten times or more. The rearrangement uses TRBV20-1 and TRBJ2-7; D remains ambiguous. Trimming stripped 0 bases from V and 3 bases from J, with 6 bases between. Germline V CDR1 and CDR2: DFQATT, SNEGSKA (reference sequence). CDR3 size: 12 residues. This CDR3 reads CSARDGSYEQYF. The CDR3 DNA sequence: TGCAGTGCTAGAGACGGCAGCTACGAGCAGTACTTC.

V is TRBV7-9 and J is TRBJ1-5; maybe TRBD1 (5 bases). The CDR3 runs to 16 residues. Trimming stripped 5 bases from V and 5 bases from J, with 19 bases between. Germline CDR1 SEHNR, CDR2 FQNEAQ (reference sequence). CDR3 in amino acids: CASSQVLGGADQPQHF. CDR3 DNA: TGTGCCAGCAGCCAGGTTTTGGGTGGGGCTGATCAGCCCCAGCATTTT.

Concerning this clonotype: Compared with germline, one end of the junction differs, possibly owing to a read error. The chain has TRBV24-1 and TRBJ1-5; D gene unclear. In germline, CDR1 is KGHDR, CDR2 SFDVKD. This CDR3 is 15 amino acids long. CDR3 nucleotides: TGTGCCAGCAGTTTAGCACCCTATAGCAATCAGCCCCAGCATTTT. Translating gives CASSLAPYSNQPQHF.

This clonotype was observed many times. The V gene is TRBV19, the J gene TRBJ2-2; the match to TRBD2 covers 8 bases. The CDR3 covers 14 residues. CDR1 is LNHDA and CDR2 is SQIVND in the germline V gene (reference sequence). With 9 bases clipped from V and 6 bases from J, the junction kept 9 bases outside the gene matches. The chain's CDR3 is CASHGTSRSGELFF. The CDR3 DNA reads as TGTGCCAGCCACGGGACTAGTAGGTCCGGGGAGCTGTTTTTT.

The gene calls are TRBV15 and TRBJ1-2, with a tentative D call TRBD1 (6 bases). Germline values: CDR1 LNHNV, CDR2 YYDKDF (reference sequence). Trimming shortened V by 3 bases and J by 5 bases, and 13 bases separated the two germline ends. The CDR3 has 14 amino acids. DNA for the CDR3: TGTGCCACCAGCAGGGCAGCCGGGACATATGGCTACACCTTC. This sequence encodes CATSRAAGTYGYTF.

This clonotype was seen many times. The DNA of the CDR3 is TGCGCCAGCTCCCAGGGTTTATATGGCTACACCTTC. Residues: CASSQGLYGYTF. The chain links TRBV10-1 to TRBJ1-2, with D perhaps matching TRBD1 (5 bases). The V and J ends lost 8 bases and 5 bases respectively, with 12 bases between them. This CDR3 region has 12 residues. Germline-derived CDR1 and CDR2 are WNHNN and SYGVQD (reference sequence).

The rearrangement links TRBV19 to TRBJ2-7; 9 nucleotides line up with TRBD1. This CDR3 comprises 13 residues. J was trimmed by 5 bases and V by 4 bases; bases with no gene match: 3. Looked up from germline, CDR1 is LNHDA and CDR2 is SQIVND (reference sequence). The CDR3 spells CASSRTGADEQYF. DNA of the CDR3: TGTGCCAGTAGTAGGACAGGGGCAGACGAGCAGTACTTC.

J is TRBJ1-2 and V is TRBV4-1; weak D call: TRBD1 (5 bases). Trimming left V 3 bases short and J 3 bases short, with 14 bases between. This CDR3 comprises 15 residues. Germline V gene data show CDR1 as MGHRA and CDR2 as YSYEKL. CDR3 protein: CASSQQGLGDYGYTF. The CDR3 DNA is TGCGCCAGCAGCCAGCAGGGTCTCGGGGACTATGGCTACACCTTC.